This entry lists 7 T cell receptor beta chains sequenced from one sample in a study of T cells after yellow fever vaccination. TCRdb reanalysed the 5' RACE reads using MiXCR and keeps one entry per CDR3 protein. The table lists about 210,000 distinct CDR3 sequences, approximately 3.3% of them singletons, with under 3.5% in the top ten. The source material was CD4+ T cells sorted from PBMCs, sampled 10 days after the yellow fever booster vaccination. Receptor source: a man in his late teens or twenties who received the YFV17D yellow fever vaccine.

CDR3 nucleotide sequence: TGTGCCAGCTCGGGGGGGGGAAACACTGAAGCTTTCTTT. The encoded protein is CASSGGGNTEAFF. The rearrangement links TRBV18 to TRBJ1-1; the D gene is possibly TRBD1 (5 bases). Germline V CDR1 and CDR2: KGHSH, LQKENI. The V end was cut by 6 bases, the J end by 2 bases, with 10 bases between. This CDR3 has 13 residues.

This clonotype appeared many times. The rearrangement links TRBV7-2 to TRBJ2-5; 8 bases line up with TRBD2. CDR1 and CDR2 (germline): SGHTA, FQGNSA. V shed 3 bases and J 2 bases; nucleotides not matched to a gene: 5. CDR3 length: 15 amino acids. The CDR3 DNA follows: TGTGCCAGCAGCTTGGATAGCGGGGCTCAAGAGACCCAGTACTTC. Its translation: CASSLDSGAQETQYF.

At least ten counts were recorded for this clonotype. In nucleotides, the CDR3 is TGTGCCAGCAGCGTAGACGGGAGTTCTGGAAACACCATATATTTT. It translates to CASSVDGSSGNTIYF. This chain links TRBV9 with TRBJ1-3; no definite D call. This CDR3 region has 15 residues. Germline V gene data show CDR1 as SGDLS and CDR2 as YYNGEE. V was trimmed by 0 bases and J by 1 base, leaving 8 bases between them.

V gene TRBV19 combines with J gene TRBJ1-2; 8 nucleotides agree with TRBD1. J gave up 5 bases and V 3 bases, and 8 bases lay outside the gene matches. Germline CDR1 LNHDA, CDR2 SQIVND (reference sequence). The CDR3 extends over 15 amino acids. CDR3 coding DNA: TGTGCCAGTAGTATTCGGGGACAGGCCCCGTATGGCTACACCTTC. It codes for CASSIRGQAPYGYTF.

The sample holds many counts of this clonotype. This chain links TRBV4-3 with TRBJ1-2; TRBD1 is a possible D gene (5 bases). The CDR3 contains 16 residues. Trimming stripped 3 bases from V and 4 bases from J, with 18 bases between. The germline V gene has CDR1 LGHNA and CDR2 YSLEER. The CDR3 DNA follows: TGCGCCAGCAGCCAGGGAAGACAGAACCCTATCTATGGCTACACCTTC. It yields the protein CASSQGRQNPIYGYTF.

The chain couples TRBV7-2 to TRBJ2-3, with D hard to call. The V and J ends lost 2 bases and 2 bases respectively, with 8 bases between them. The CDR3 runs to 14 residues. Germline values: CDR1 SGHTA, CDR2 FQGNSA. In nucleotides, the CDR3 is TGTGCCAGCAGCTTACAATTACTCACAGATACGCAGTATTTT. Translating gives CASSLQLLTDTQYF. Full variable domain (outside the CDR3, taken from reference TRBV7-2 and TRBJ2-3): GAGVSQSPSNKVTEKGKDVELRCDPISGHTALYWYRQSLGQGLEFLIYFQGNSAPDKSGLPSDRFSAERTGGSVSTLTIQRTQQEDSAVYLCASSLQLLTDTQYFGPGTRLTVL.

Notes on this clonotype: It may be a read error: a sequence one base away is much more abundant. The chain couples TRBV7-9 to TRBJ1-2; D gene ambiguous. CDR3 size: 13 residues. Germline assignment: CDR1 SEHNR and CDR2 FQNEAQ (reference sequence). The CDR3 sequence: CAISPTVGNGYTF. The CDR3 DNA sequence: TGTGCCATCAGCCCTACCGTAGGAAATGGCTACACCTTC.